This T cell receptor (beta chain) originates from a study of T-cell reconstitution after alpha-beta-depleted transplantation in children. The CDR3 covers 14 residues. Trimming took 5 bases from V and 7 from J; bases not matched to a gene: 9. Germline V lookup: CDR1 SGHTA, CDR2 FQGNSA. There are many counts of this clonotype. Antigen: not known. Study outcomes and limitations: Newly produced T cells mostly accounted for T-cell counts and diversity one year post-transplant. For some patients, TCRbeta diversity was high at day 60 because of recipient T cells and thymic progenitors that survived. Two months or so post-transplant, alpha-beta T cells reportedly derived from several hundred expanded graft clones.

It was with unique molecular identifiers that the TCRbeta library was prepared. TCRdb recomputed calls from the PCR reads with MiXCR, one row per CDR3 protein. The repertoire holds approximately 500,000 distinct CDR3 sequences, with roughly a tenth as singletons. The sequence was collected from a child younger than 10 with inherited bone marrow failure, due to receive a stem cell transplant. The chain has TRBV7-2 and TRBJ2-5; TRBD2 agrees at 8 bases. This specimen was PBMCs, taken before TCRalphabeta/CD19-depleted stem cell transplant. This CDR3 is CASSPPGGAGTQYF. The CDR3 nucleotides read TGTGCCAGCAGCCCCCCCGGGGGGGCAGGGACCCAGTACTTC.